This TCR beta chain was profiled in a study of identical twins. The V and J ends lost 6 bases and 1 base respectively, with 9 bases between them. There are 13 residues in the CDR3. Template switching supplied a universal primer site; unique molecular identifiers were carried on the cDNA. MiXCR was run by TCRdb on the 5' RACE reads, yielding one entry per CDR3 protein. The sample holds 650,000 to 800,000 distinct CDR3 sequences; around 8.3% are singletons and the top ten take 0.8% to 1%. These sequences were also reported in another study, on yellow fever vaccine responses in identical twins.

The source material was PBMCs. The rearrangement uses TRBV12-3 or TRBV12-4 and TRBJ1-1; D is undetermined. The receptor's source is a woman under 30 in good health. The CDR3 loop reads CASRYSENTEAFF. In DNA form, the CDR3 reads TGTGCCAGCAGATACAGCGAGAACACTGAAGCTTTCTTT.